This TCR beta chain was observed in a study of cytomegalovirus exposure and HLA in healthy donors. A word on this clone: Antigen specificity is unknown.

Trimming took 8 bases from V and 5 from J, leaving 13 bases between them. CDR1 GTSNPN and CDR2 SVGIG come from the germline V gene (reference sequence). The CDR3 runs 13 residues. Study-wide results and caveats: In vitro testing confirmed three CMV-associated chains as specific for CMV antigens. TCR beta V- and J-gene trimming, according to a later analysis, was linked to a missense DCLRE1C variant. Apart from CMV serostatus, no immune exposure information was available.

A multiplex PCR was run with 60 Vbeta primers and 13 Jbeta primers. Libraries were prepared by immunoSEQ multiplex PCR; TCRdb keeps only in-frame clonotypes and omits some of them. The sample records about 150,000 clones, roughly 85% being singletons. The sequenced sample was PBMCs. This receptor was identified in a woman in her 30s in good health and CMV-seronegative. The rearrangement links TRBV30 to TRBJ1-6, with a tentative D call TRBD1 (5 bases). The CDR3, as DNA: TGTGCCGGGTCCATAGGGGATAATTCACCCCTCCACTTT. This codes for CAGSIGDNSPLHF.